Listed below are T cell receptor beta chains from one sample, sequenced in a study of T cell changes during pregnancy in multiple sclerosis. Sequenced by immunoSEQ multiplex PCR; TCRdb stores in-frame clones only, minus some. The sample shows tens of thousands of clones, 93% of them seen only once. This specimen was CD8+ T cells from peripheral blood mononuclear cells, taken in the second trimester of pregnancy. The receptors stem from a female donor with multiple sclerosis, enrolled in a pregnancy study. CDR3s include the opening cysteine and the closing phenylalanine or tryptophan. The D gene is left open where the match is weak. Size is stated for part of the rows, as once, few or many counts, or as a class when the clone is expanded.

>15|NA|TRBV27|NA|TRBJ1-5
CASSPRFFSNQPQHF
TGTGCCAGCAGTCCCAGATTCTTTAGCAATCAGCCCCAGCATTTT
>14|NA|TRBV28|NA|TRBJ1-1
CASSPSWGDTEAFF
TGTGCCAGCAGTCCCTCTTGGGGGGACACTGAAGCTTTCTTT
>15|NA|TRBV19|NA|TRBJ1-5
CASSPRQGPYQPQHF
TGTGCCAGTAGTCCCCGGCAGGGGCCGTATCAGCCCCAGCATTTT
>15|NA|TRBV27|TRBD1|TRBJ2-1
CASSPGTVSYNEQFF
TGTGCCAGCAGTCCGGGGACAGTTTCCTACAATGAGCAGTTCTTC
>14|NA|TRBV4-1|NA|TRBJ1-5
CASSTWALNQPQHF
TGCGCCAGCAGCACGTGGGCCCTCAATCAGCCCCAGCATTTT
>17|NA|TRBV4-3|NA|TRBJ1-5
CASSQERTDLSNQPQHF
TGCGCCAGCAGCCAAGAACGGACAGACCTTAGCAATCAGCCCCAGCATTTT
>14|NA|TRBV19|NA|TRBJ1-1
CASSISAANTEAFF
TGTGCCAGTAGTATTAGCGCGGCGAACACTGAAGCTTTCTTT
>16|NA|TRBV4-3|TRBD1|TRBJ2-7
CASSTWAGTGRDEQYF
TGCGCCAGCAGCACCTGGGCCGGGACAGGGAGGGACGAGCAGTACTTC
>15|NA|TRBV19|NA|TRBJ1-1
CASSIGSQVNTEAFF
TGTGCCAGTAGTATAGGGTCACAGGTTAACACTGAAGCTTTCTTT
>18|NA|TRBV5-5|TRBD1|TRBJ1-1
CASSLGWGQGIPNTEAFF
TGTGCCAGCAGCTTGGGGTGGGGACAGGGGATCCCGAACACTGAAGCTTTCTTT
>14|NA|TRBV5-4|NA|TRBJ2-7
CASSLGGRLEEQYF
TGTGCCAGCAGCTTGGGGGGGAGGCTTGAAGAGCAGTACTTC
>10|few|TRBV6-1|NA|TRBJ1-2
CASRSGSYTF
TGTGCCAGCAGGTCAGGGAGCTACACCTTC